One sample yielded the 9 T cell receptor beta chains listed below, sequenced in a study of T-cell reconstitution after alpha-beta-depleted transplantation in children. Researchers prepared the TCRbeta library using unique molecular identifiers, the study reports. TCRdb used MiXCR to reprocess the PCR reads, holding one entry per CDR3 protein. Found here are tens of thousands of distinct CDR3 sequences, roughly 6.7% of them singletons; the top ten hold approximately 30%. The antigens of these receptors remain unknown. Study-level findings and limits: Where alpha-beta T cells came from about two months after transplant was reportedly several hundred expanded graft clones.

The source was peripheral blood, collected 60 days after TCRalphabeta/CD19-depleted stem cell transplant. The receptor set was obtained from a child under three years old who had a stem cell transplant for acute myeloid leukemia, so the T cells may come from the graft donor.

This clonotype was seen at least ten times. The V call is TRBV29-1, the J call TRBJ2-7; TRBD2 matches at 11 bases. Unmatched junction bases numbered 7, after V lost 7 bases and J lost 5 bases. The CDR3 consists of 13 residues. Per germline, CDR1 SQVTM and CDR2 ANQGSEA. CDR3 bases: TGCAGCGCCCTTAGCGGGAGGGCCGACGAGCAGTACTTC. Translation gives CSALSGRADEQYF.

This clonotype was observed at least ten times. V and J are TRBV27 and TRBJ2-7; perhaps TRBD1 as D (6 bases). V lost 7 bases and J 5 bases, leaving 9 bases between the germline ends. CDR1 and CDR2 (germline): MNHEY, SMNVEV (reference sequence). This CDR3 comprises 11 residues. The CDR3 protein is CASTRGNEQYF. CDR3 nucleotide sequence: TGTGCCAGCACCAGGGGAAACGAGCAGTACTTC.

This clonotype was found many times. The chain combines TRBV3-1 with TRBJ1-1; perhaps TRBD1 as D (6 bases). With 2 bases removed from V and 2 bases from J, the gap between germline ends came to 12 bases. This CDR3 comprises 15 residues. Germline V gives CDR1 LGHDT, CDR2 YNNKEL (reference sequence). CDR3 sequence reads: CASSQRPGQNTEAFF. CDR3 nucleotides: TGTGCCAGCAGCCAACGTCCGGGACAAAACACTGAAGCTTTCTTT.

This clonotype was recorded at least ten times. The chain combines TRBV7-3 with TRBJ2-7; 10 bases line up with TRBD2. The V gene's germline CDR1 is SGHTA and CDR2 FQGTGA. V dropped 5 bases and J dropped 7; count of bases not matched to a gene: 14. CDR3 length: 16 amino acids. CDR3 in DNA: TGTGCCAGCAGCCCCCGCCGAGCGGGAGGGGGGTCAGAGCAGTACTTC. This sequence encodes CASSPRRAGGGSEQYF.

The chain links TRBV7-8 to TRBJ2-7, with D possibly called TRBD1 or TRBD2 (5 bases each). Trimming removed 3 bases at V and 2 bases at J, with 17 bases between. CDR1 SGHVS and CDR2 FQNEAQ come from the germline V gene. The CDR3 totals 16 residues. The CDR3 protein is CASSFSGAGLPYEQYF. CDR3 bases: TGTGCCAGCAGCTTCTCCGGGGCAGGGTTGCCCTACGAGCAGTACTTC. Based on the CDR3 plus reference TRBV7-8 and TRBJ2-7, the full variable domain is GAGVSQSPRYKVAKRGQDVALRCDPISGHVSLFWYQQALGQGPEFLTYFQNEAQLDKSGLPSDRFFAERPEGSVSTLKIQRTQQEDSAVYLCASSFSGAGLPYEQYFGPGTRLTVT.

The gene calls are TRBV7-9 and TRBJ2-5; possibly TRBD2 for D (5 bases). Trimming cost V 5 bases and J 1 base, with 14 bases left between them. The CDR3 contains 15 residues. Germline lookup yields CDR1 SEHNR and CDR2 FQNEAQ (reference sequence). The CDR3 is CASSLGIPIQETQYF. As DNA, the CDR3 is TGTGCCAGCAGCCTCGGGATCCCGATCCAAGAGACCCAGTACTTC.

This clonotype was seen at least ten times. V is TRBV7-2 and J is TRBJ2-5; 7 nucleotides agree with TRBD1. The length of the CDR3 is 15 residues. Germline lookup yields CDR1 SGHTA and CDR2 FQGNSA. The junction had 7 bases not matched to a gene; V was cut back by 3 bases and J by 3 bases. This chain's CDR3 is CASSFPGQRKETQYF. As DNA, the CDR3 is TGTGCCAGCAGCTTTCCGGGACAGAGGAAAGAGACCCAGTACTTC. Supplemented by reference TRBV7-2 and TRBJ2-5, the full variable domain reads GAGVSQSPSNKVTEKGKDVELRCDPISGHTALYWYRQSLGQGLEFLIYFQGNSAPDKSGLPSDRFSAERTGGSVSTLTIQRTQQEDSAVYLCASSFPGQRKETQYFGPGTRLLVL.

At least ten counts were recorded for this clonotype. The gene calls are TRBV7-2 and TRBJ2-3; 9 bases are shared with TRBD2. Germline CDR1 SGHTA, CDR2 FQGNSA. V lost 5 bases and J lost 0; bases outside the gene matches: 6. This CDR3 is built from 16 residues. The CDR3 sequence: CASSLPGTSSTDTQYF. CDR3 nucleotides: TGTGCCAGCAGCCTTCCCGGGACTAGCAGCACAGATACGCAGTATTTT.

This clonotype was recorded many times. The chain joins TRBV29-1 to TRBJ2-1; D remains unclear. The CDR3 sequence is 11 residues long. Germline assignment: CDR1 SQVTM and CDR2 ANQGSEA. The V end lost 4 bases, the J end lost 6 bases, and 7 bases lay between the germline ends. The CDR3 sequence: CSVGAANEQFF. The CDR3 DNA follows: TGCAGCGTTGGAGCCGCCAATGAGCAGTTCTTC.